The 22 T cell receptor beta chains below come from one sample, sequenced in a study of blood T cell repertoires in COVID-19. Sequencing was performed with immunoSEQ multiplex PCR; in TCRdb, only in-frame clones are kept and a portion is missing. This table holds around 42,000 clones, over 75% found once. Sequencing input: peripheral blood. The receptor set was obtained from a young man with active or convalescent COVID-19.

The chain links TRBV7-6 to TRBJ2-7; no clear D gene. V was pared by 5 bases and J by 3 bases, with 5 bases between. Per the germline V gene, CDR1 is SGHVS and CDR2 is FNYEAQ. The CDR3 is made up of 11 amino acids. As DNA, the CDR3 is TGTGCCAGCAGCAATAGCTACGAGCAGTACGTC. Translated, it gives CASSNSYEQYV.

The chain recombines TRBV19 with TRBJ1-2, with TRBD1 matching over 7 bases. Germline CDR1 reads LNHDA; CDR2 reads SQIVND (reference sequence). J gave up 2 bases and V 4 bases, and 4 bases lay outside the gene matches. The CDR3 totals 14 residues. This CDR3 is CASSTMTGNYGYTF. CDR3 nucleotide sequence: TGTGCCAGTAGTACCATGACAGGGAACTATGGCTACACCTTC.

The V gene is TRBV3-1 (or the pseudogene TRBV3-2), the J gene TRBJ1-6; TRBD1 matches 8 bases. CDR1 is LGHDT, CDR2 YNNKEL, per germline (reference sequence). This CDR3 is 14 amino acids long. V lost 6 bases to trimming and J lost 10 bases; unmatched junction nucleotides: 8. Written as DNA, the CDR3 is TGTGCCAGCAGTCACGGACAGGGCAGGTCACCCCTCCACTTT. As protein: CASSHGQGRSPLHF.

The chain joins TRBV24-1 to TRBJ2-1; maybe TRBD2 (5 bases). V was trimmed by 3 bases and J by 6 bases, leaving 17 bases between them. This CDR3 comprises 16 residues. The germline V gene encodes CDR1 KGHDR and CDR2 SFDVKD. In nucleotides, the CDR3 is TGTGCCACCAGTGATCCGGGAAAAAGTTCGGGCAATGAGCAGTTCTTC. Translation: CATSDPGKSSGNEQFF.

The gene calls are TRBV7-3 and TRBJ2-1, with 8 bases lining up with TRBD2. In germline, CDR1 is SGHTA, CDR2 FQGTGA. The V and J ends lost 2 bases and 9 bases, in that order; junction bases with no gene match: 3. This CDR3 contains 13 residues. Here the CDR3 reads CASSLDTSGEQFF. The CDR3 nucleotides are TGTGCCAGCAGCTTAGACACTAGCGGTGAGCAGTTCTTC.

The chain links TRBV24-1 to TRBJ2-1; TRBD2 matches 14 bases. The V gene end was trimmed by 6 bases and the J gene end by 9 bases; junction bases not matched to a gene: 9. The germline CDR1 and CDR2 sequences are KGHDR and SFDVKD. The CDR3 consists of 16 residues. CDR3 residues: CATSKTSGRAQGEQFF. The CDR3 region has the DNA TGTGCCACCAGTAAGACTAGCGGGAGGGCTCAGGGTGAGCAGTTCTTC.

This rearrangement joins TRBV29-1 to TRBJ1-1, with 10 bases lining up with TRBD1. This CDR3 spans 13 amino acids. Germline V gives CDR1 SQVTM, CDR2 ANQGSEA. With V trimmed by 5 bases and J by 1 base, 1 base remained unmatched. The CDR3 DNA reads TGCAGCGTTAGGACAGGGGGGAACACTGAAGCTTTCTTT. Protein: CSVRTGGNTEAFF.

The CDR3 DNA is TGTGCCAGCAGTATGGGCCCATACGAGCAGTACTTC. Translation gives CASSMGPYEQYF. This chain connects TRBV6-4 to TRBJ2-7; D gene unclear. The CDR3 covers 12 residues. Germline CDR1 reads MRHNA; CDR2 reads SNTAGT. Trimming cost V 5 bases and J 4 bases, with 9 bases left between them.

This sequence joins TRBV10-1 and TRBJ2-3; TRBD1 might be the D (5 bases). The CDR3 runs 15 residues. Germline-derived CDR1 and CDR2 are WNHNN and SYGVQD (reference sequence). The V and J ends lost 2 bases and 5 bases respectively, with 14 bases between them. This CDR3 is CASSESGQKKDTQYF. DNA of the CDR3: TGCGCCAGCAGTGAGAGTGGACAAAAGAAAGATACGCAGTATTTT.

This clone was observed a single time. V and J are TRBV27 and TRBJ1-5, with 7 positions matching TRBD1. The V gene's germline CDR1 is MNHEY and CDR2 SMNVEV (reference sequence). The CDR3 has 17 amino acids. The ends lost 0 bases at V and 3 bases at J; junction bases unmatched: 8. The CDR3 bases are TGTGCCAGCAGTTTATCGGCCGGGACAGCGTTCAATCAGCCCCAGCATTTT. Residues: CASSLSAGTAFNQPQHF.

This chain joins TRBV24-1 and TRBJ2-1, with 11 bases that match TRBD2. Looked up from germline, CDR1 is KGHDR and CDR2 is SFDVKD. V shed 4 bases, J shed 4 bases, and the junction held 5 bases outside the gene matches. CDR3 length: 16 residues. CDR3 loop: CATSEASGRRYNEQFF. CDR3 nucleotides: TGTGCCACCAGTGAAGCTAGCGGGAGGCGGTACAATGAGCAGTTCTTC.

The V call is TRBV6-5, the J call TRBJ2-4; 10 bases are a match to TRBD1. The CDR3 has 15 residues. The junction had 8 bases not matched to a gene; V was cut back by 4 bases and J by 8 bases. Germline V lookup: CDR1 MNHEY, CDR2 SVGAGI. This chain's CDR3 is CASSSWTGGDDIQYF. The CDR3 DNA sequence: TGTGCCAGCAGTTCGTGGACAGGGGGGGATGACATTCAGTACTTC.

The chain recombines TRBV9 with TRBJ1-1; TRBD1 is a possible D gene (6 bases). Germline-derived CDR1 and CDR2 are SGDLS and YYNGEE. The CDR3 contains 15 residues. V was pared by 2 bases and J by 4 bases, with 15 bases between. CDR3: CASSVISGGGTEAFF. The CDR3 coding sequence is TGTGCCAGCAGCGTCATAAGTGGGGGCGGCACTGAAGCTTTCTTT.

The gene calls are TRBV29-1 and TRBJ1-2; D uncertain. Trimming stripped 3 bases from V and 5 bases from J, with 4 bases between. Looked up from germline, CDR1 is SQVTM and CDR2 is ANQGSEA. The CDR3 extends over 10 amino acids. The CDR3 protein is CSVDLYGYTF. CDR3 DNA: TGCAGCGTTGATCTTTATGGCTACACCTTC.

This clone was picked up one time. V usage is TRBV3-1 (or the pseudogene TRBV3-2) and J usage is TRBJ1-6, with no clear D. This CDR3 comprises 14 residues. Germline V CDR1 and CDR2: LGHDT, YNNKEL (reference sequence). Trimming pared 6 bases from V and 7 bases from J, leaving 13 bases between. For the CDR3, the DNA is TGTGCCAGCAGTCTCTCAGGTTCCAATTCACCCCTCCACTTT. It yields the protein CASSLSGSNSPLHF.

The chain links TRBV24-1 to TRBJ2-3, with 11 bases matching TRBD1. Trimming removed 4 bases from V and 6 bases from J; junction bases left unmatched: 8. Looked up from germline, CDR1 is KGHDR and CDR2 is SFDVKD. There are 16 residues in the CDR3. The CDR3 bases are TGTGCCACCAGTGACCGGACAGGGGGCCTGTCCGATACGCAGTATTTT. Amino acids: CATSDRTGGLSDTQYF.

V usage is TRBV6-2 or TRBV6-3 and J usage is TRBJ1-4; perhaps TRBD1 as D (5 bases). The CDR3 is 14 amino acids. Germline CDR1 is MNHEY and CDR2 is SVGEGT. The V end was cut by 5 bases, the J end by 0 bases, with 7 bases between. Written as DNA, the CDR3 is TGTGCCAGCAGTCGACAGACAACTAATGAAAAACTGTTTTTT. This gives the protein CASSRQTTNEKLFF.

Written as DNA, the CDR3 is TGTGCCAGCAGCCCAGCGGGACAGGGATTCTATGGCTACACCTTC. Translation: CASSPAGQGFYGYTF. This chain joins TRBV13 and TRBJ1-2; 9 bases fit TRBD1. This CDR3 comprises 15 residues. CDR1 and CDR2 (germline): PRHDT, FYEKMQ (reference sequence). V dropped 5 bases and J dropped 4; count of bases not matched to a gene: 8.

J is TRBJ2-5 and V is TRBV25-1; D gene unclear. The CDR3 spans 12 residues. V was pared by 3 bases and J by 5 bases, with 7 bases between. CDR1 is MGHDK, CDR2 SYGVNS, per germline. CDR3 in DNA: TGTGCCAGCAGTGAGCGATTGGAGACCCAGTACTTC. Its protein product is CASSERLETQYF.

This chain links TRBV7-2 with TRBJ2-1; 11 bases fit TRBD2. Germline V gene lookup returns CDR1 SGHTA and CDR2 FQGNSA. After removal of 1 base from V and 3 bases from J, the junction contained 5 bases not matched to a gene. The CDR3 sequence is 17 residues long. This CDR3 is CASSLVSGGANYNEQFF. The CDR3 nucleotides read TGTGCCAGCAGCTTAGTTAGCGGGGGGGCGAACTACAATGAGCAGTTCTTC.

This clone has only a few counts. The rearrangement joins TRBV4-1 to TRBJ1-2; D uncertain. Germline V CDR1 and CDR2: MGHRA, YSYEKL. V was trimmed by 7 bases and J by 6 bases, leaving 27 bases between them. The CDR3 has 17 amino acids. The CDR3 protein is CASNNAALLEKSDGYTF. In DNA form, the CDR3 reads TGCGCCAGCAACAACGCTGCTTTGCTGGAGAAGTCGGATGGCTACACCTTC.

This clone was counted a single time. The V call is TRBV6-5, the J call TRBJ1-2; 10 bases map to TRBD1. Germline values: CDR1 MNHEY, CDR2 SVGAGI. V gave up 6 bases and J gave up 0 bases; unmatched junction bases: 1. This CDR3 has 14 residues. Here the CDR3 reads CASRGQGANYGYTF. CDR3 nucleotide sequence: TGTGCCAGCAGAGGACAGGGGGCTAACTATGGCTACACCTTC.